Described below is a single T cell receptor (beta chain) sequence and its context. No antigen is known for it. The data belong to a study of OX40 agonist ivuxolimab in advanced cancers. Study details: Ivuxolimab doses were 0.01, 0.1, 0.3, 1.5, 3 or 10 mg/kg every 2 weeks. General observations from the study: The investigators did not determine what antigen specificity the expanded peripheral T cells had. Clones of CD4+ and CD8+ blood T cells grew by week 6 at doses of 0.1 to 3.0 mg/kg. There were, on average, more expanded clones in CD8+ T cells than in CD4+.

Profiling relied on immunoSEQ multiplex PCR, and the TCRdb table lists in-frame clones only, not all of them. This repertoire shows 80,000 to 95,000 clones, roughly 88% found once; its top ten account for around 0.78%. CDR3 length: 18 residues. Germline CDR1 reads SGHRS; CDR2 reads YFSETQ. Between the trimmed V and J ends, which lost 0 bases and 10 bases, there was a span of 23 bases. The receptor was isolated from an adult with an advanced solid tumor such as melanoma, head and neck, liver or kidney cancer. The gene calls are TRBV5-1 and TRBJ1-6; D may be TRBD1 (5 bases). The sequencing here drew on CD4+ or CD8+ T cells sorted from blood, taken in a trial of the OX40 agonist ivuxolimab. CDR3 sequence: CASSLAGLSGLLGSPLHF. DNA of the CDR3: TGCGCCAGCAGCTTGGCGGGGTTATCGGGACTCCTGGGCTCACCCCTCCACTTT. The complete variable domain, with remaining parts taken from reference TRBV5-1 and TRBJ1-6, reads KAGVTQTPRYLIKTRGQQVTLSCSPISGHRSVSWYQQTPGQGLQFLFEYFSETQRNKGNFPGRFSGRQFSNSRSEMNVSTLELGDSALYLCASSLAGLSGLLGSPLHFGNGTRLTVT.